This T cell receptor (beta chain) was sequenced during a study of cytomegalovirus exposure and HLA in healthy donors (dated by TCRdb to about 2017). Notes on the research overall: An earlier analysis of approximately 550 of the donors reported roughly 270 Gb of sequence data and around 120 million unique TCR beta sequences from 150 million to 200 million T cells. To predict cytomegalovirus infection status, the study combined high-throughput TCR immunosequencing, statistical association of individual TCRs with disease status, and machine learning. About 320 gigabases of sequencing data and some 85 million unique TCR sequences were included in an early release covering several hundred HLA-typed donors. Both class I and class II loci were covered by HLA typing, at four-digit resolution. An earlier analysis of nearly 600 of the donors applied high-throughput TCR beta sequencing to assess whether each TCR beta V gene segment acted as functional or pseudogenic. In the later analysis, no new phenotypic data were used to find candidate immune exposures; instead, reliance was placed on TCR beta sequences and their occurrence across donors. Along with the approximately 700-subject first cohort, a separate validation cohort of around 110 different subjects was used. Using immunosequencing, the study profiled T cell repertoires from about 610 subjects and related those repertoires to cytomegalovirus serostatus. A later analysis re-analyzed previously published TCR beta repertoires from hundreds of donors and added high-resolution HLA genotyping to study TCR occurrence patterns. All discovery cohort repertoires had been generated on a single sequencing platform. The genetic ancestry cluster associated with self-reported Caucasian donors included about 81% of the 398 genotyped donors. On average, around 200,000 unique TCR beta nucleotide sequences were sequenced per donor among fewer than 500 genotyped donors of the cohort, with roughly 18% of those sequences being non-productive. Typing coverage differed by locus: A, B, C, DRB1 and DQB1 were typed in roughly 620-640 donors, DQA1 in around 500, DPA1 in nearly 610, and DPB1 in about 450. The aim of the study was to test whether cataloging public T cell receptors could identify signatures of past pathogen exposure. A later genetic analysis used genome-wide SNP genotypes for about 65% of the roughly 700 donors, treating that subset as a discovery cohort. Because of strong linkage in the cohort, a few DR-DQ haplotypes were treated as single units for association and clustering. Donor age, sex, ethnicity and CMV serostatus were compiled together with the repertoire data. Points the paper makes about the study in general: Several of the top co-occurrence clusters appeared to be linked to parvovirus B19, influenza, CMV and Epstein-Barr virus, according to a later analysis. A further reported finding was that TCR beta sequences accurately predicted the HLA-A and HLA-B alleles for most subjects in the first cohort. The study gave a list of 150 to 200 TCR beta chains associated with cytomegalovirus. The authors suggested that the approach could potentially be extended to other disease states and immunological phenotypes. In a later analysis, TCR association rates were found to vary across HLA loci, with the most associated TCRs seen for DRB1 alleles and the fewest for HLA-C alleles. The classifier was reported to diagnose cytomegalovirus status with high specificity and sensitivity in both the original cohort and the validation cohort. HLA typing was unavailable for some donors at each locus, so association tests used only the typed subset. In vitro tests confirmed that a few of the cytomegalovirus-associated TCR beta chains recognize cytomegalovirus antigens. Most CMV-associated TCR beta chains appeared to be HLA-restricted in a later analysis, and the HLA associations seemed to be driven largely by CMV exposure. In an earlier analysis of a few hundred of the donors, most TCR beta V segments were observed in productive rearrangements about 87% or about 30% of the time, broadly matching IMGT annotations. Because counts were too low, about 18 rarely observed V segments, including chromosome 9 orphons, were excluded from the earlier analysis of about 500 of the donors. Correlated functional status among segregating V segments might be attributable to linkage disequilibrium, but an unknown experimental factor could not be ruled out. In a later analysis, 16,951 TCR beta sequences were associated with specific HLA alleles at a false discovery rate of 0.05. The presence/absence analyses assumed that sequencing depth was roughly uniform across donors, and that assumption may not be true. When HLA alleles, especially DR and DQ, strongly co-occurred, attributing TCR associations to individual alleles was difficult. Across donors, most TCR sequences were observed very rarely, whereas some public TCRs were present in many individuals. A later analysis found that HLA-associated TCR beta chains were more clonally expanded and had lower generation probabilities than equally common non-associated chains. A group of highly shared sequence variants was considered likely to be a technical artifact of the sequencing pipeline. For the cohort, immune exposure information was limited to CMV serostatus. An association between a missense DCLRE1C variant and V-gene and J-gene trimming of TCR beta chains was found in a later genetic analysis and replicated in an independent cohort. According to a later genetic analysis, donors in an Asian-associated ancestry cluster had fewer N-insertions in productive TCRs than the approximately 700-donor mean. In this cohort, only TCR beta chains were sequenced, and detectable features were limited by the absence of alpha or paired-chain data. Because the 87-base-pair reads could not distinguish some IMGT-functional V segments, including TRBV6-2 and TRBV6-3, those segments were excluded.

The V and J ends are trimmed by 8 bases and 7 bases, leaving 15 bases between them. From the cysteine through the phenylalanine, the CDR3 covers 13 amino acids. Only the CDR3 DNA stays, 39 bases, in frame from base 1. The germline V gene (reference sequence) yields LNHNV for CDR1 and YYDKDF for CDR2. The cohort comprised some 730 healthy bone marrow donors. At the time of sampling, all cohort members were nominally healthy, though unrecorded immune exposures were likely present. The donor was CMV seronegative and belonged to the group of under 400 seronegative cohort members. A peripheral blood sample was collected from each donor, and TCR beta sequencing was performed on peripheral blood mononuclear cells. The Qiagen DNeasy Blood Extraction Kit was used to extract genomic DNA from the blood cell samples. Libraries were prepared through the immunoSEQ multiplex PCR assay. The multiplex PCR relied on a mix of 60 forward primers for TCR Vbeta segments and 13 reverse primers for TCR Jbeta segments. The CDR3 region of rearranged TCR beta genes was amplified from genomic DNA by a multiplex PCR assay. The Illumina HiSeq System was used to sequence the amplified TCR beta libraries as 87-base-pair reads. The paper's data handling went like this. Across the 600 to 700 repertoires, a later analysis counted roughly 84 million unique TCR beta chains, around 11 million of which were shared by at least two donors. Raw reads were error-corrected and collapsed into unique sequences by a nearest-neighbor algorithm in which closely related sequences were merged to remove PCR and sequencing errors. V, D and J gene segments were assigned by aligning CDR3 sequences to IMGT reference sequences. For a sequence to be retained, at least a six-nucleotide match to both a V gene segment and a J gene segment was required. Rearrangements were called productive when the CDR3 lacked stop codons and stayed in frame with V and J; all others were non-productive. CDR3 was defined according to IMGT convention as the region running from the second conserved V-encoded cysteine to the conserved J-encoded phenylalanine. Sequences without an unambiguous match to a single V gene segment were excluded from the earlier analysis of over 500 of the donors. An earlier analysis of 587 of the donors classified V segments as functional when productive rearrangements were above 56.7% and as segregating when the standard deviation between donors was above 5%. A statistical classification framework was developed to diagnose cytomegalovirus status using the catalog of TCR beta chain sequences. A later analysis assigned V and J genes by comparing TCR nucleotide sequences with IMGT/GENE-DB human TR gene sequences. In a later analysis, CDR3 sequences and most-parsimonious VDJ recombination scenarios were assigned using the TCRdist pipeline. In a later analysis, each TCR beta chain was defined by its CDR3 amino acid sequence together with its V-gene family, and reads without a unique V-gene family were excluded. As a way to deal with suspected cross-contamination and a sequencing artifact, a later analysis dropped 500 to 700 nucleotide sequences that were highly shared and had low generation probability. In a later analysis, a clonal expansion index for each public chain was calculated from normalized within-repertoire ranks of inferred template counts. In a later analysis, generation probabilities were computed using a VDJ recombination model fitted to out-of-frame rearrangements, and the results were checked against IGoR. Hypergeometric tests were used in a later analysis to score TCR-TCR, TCR-HLA and TCR-CMV co-occurrence, with a repertoire-size bias correction applied to the TCR pairs. To estimate false discovery rates, a later analysis permuted the HLA or CMV assignments 20 times. In a later analysis, co-occurring TCRs were grouped using DBSCAN, with TCRdist sequence similarity added in when clustering inside HLA-allele-positive subsets. Co-occurrence clustering excluded repertoires with fewer than 30,000 or more than 120,000 public chains, plus five with anomalous nucleotide sharing. Drawn from immuneACCESS, this table holds only the in-frame rearrangements with V and J called that TCRdb kept. Clones are partly lost; checked studies trace under half to an unresolved V gene and leave the rest unexplained. That table supplies the V and J calls and clone size; D and trimming were determined from the DNA. The sample contains about 150,000 clones, roughly 71% of them found a single time. The ten biggest clones cover approximately 1.4% of the sample.

Concerning this clone: Which antigen it targets is not known. Nothing much larger sits one base from this clone, and base qualities are not available.

Recombination connected TRBV15 to TRBJ1-5; TRBD1 might be the D gene, on 5 matching bases. This TCR derives from a middle-aged woman in good health and CMV-seronegative. The sample taken for sequencing was PBMCs. For the CDR3, the sequence is CATGGRADQPQHF. The nucleotide sequence reads as follows: TGTGCCACCGGTGGCAGGGCGGACCAGCCCCAGCATTTT.